This T cell receptor beta chain was sequenced for a study of T-cell reconstitution after alpha-beta-depleted transplantation in children. Broader study findings: Expanded clones from the graft, numbering several hundred, reportedly supplied alpha-beta T cells about two months after transplant. T cells produced anew were the main source of T-cell counts and diversity one year after transplant.

There are 16 residues in the CDR3. Germline CDR1 MNHEY, CDR2 SMNVEV (reference sequence). V lost 0 bases and J 1 base, leaving 12 bases between the germline ends. Many counts were recorded for this clonotype. The antigen is not known. Molecular barcoding with unique molecular identifiers was used for the TCRbeta library. TCRdb itself ran the PCR reads through MiXCR, one entry per CDR3 protein. The data show some 200,000 distinct CDR3 sequences, about 8.2% seen once. The sample here was PBMCs, mostly from graft donor cells, taken 360 days after TCRalphabeta/CD19-depleted stem cell transplant. The chain has TRBV27 and TRBJ1-1; maybe TRBD1 (6 bases). This clonotype originated in a male patient under 10 years old who had a stem cell transplant for acute myeloid leukemia, so the T cells may come from the graft donor. The CDR3 bases are TGTGCCAGCAGTTTATCCGCTTGGACAGCGAACACTGAAGCTTTCTTT. Residues: CASSLSAWTANTEAFF.